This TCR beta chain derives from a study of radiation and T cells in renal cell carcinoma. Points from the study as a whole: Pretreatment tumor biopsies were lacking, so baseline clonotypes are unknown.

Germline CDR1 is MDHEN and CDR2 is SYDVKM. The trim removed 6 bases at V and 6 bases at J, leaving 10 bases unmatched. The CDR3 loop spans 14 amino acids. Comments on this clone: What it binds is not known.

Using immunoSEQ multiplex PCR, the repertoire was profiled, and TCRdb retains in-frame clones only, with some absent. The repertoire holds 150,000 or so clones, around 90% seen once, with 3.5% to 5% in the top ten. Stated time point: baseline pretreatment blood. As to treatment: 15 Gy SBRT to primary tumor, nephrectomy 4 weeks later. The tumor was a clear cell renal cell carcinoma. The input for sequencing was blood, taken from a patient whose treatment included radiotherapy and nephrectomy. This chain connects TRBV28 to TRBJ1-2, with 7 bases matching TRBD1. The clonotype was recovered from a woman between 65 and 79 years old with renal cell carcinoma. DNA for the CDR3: TGTGCCAGCAGCCCGCTGACAGGGTCGAATGGCTACACCTTC. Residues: CASSPLTGSNGYTF.